The 24 T cell receptor beta chains given below trace back to one sample, sequenced in a study of CD8 T cells in Susac syndrome. Reverse transcription of roughly 0.45 to 1 ug RNA used random hexamers. TCRdb re-called the immunoSEQ multiplex PCR reads with MiXCR, one entry per CDR3 protein. The sample lists approximately 220,000 distinct CDR3 sequences; more than 85% were seen once. Sequencing was carried out using CD4+ T cells from PBMCs. The receptor source for this set is a human donor with multiple sclerosis.

The V and J genes are TRBV5-4 and TRBJ1-1, with 8 nucleotides matching TRBD1. Looked up from germline, CDR1 is SGHNT and CDR2 is YYREEE (reference sequence). The junction had 14 bases not matched to a gene; V was cut back by 6 bases and J by 4 bases. The CDR3 has 16 residues. The CDR3 region is CASIDPRDRSGTEAFF. The DNA of the CDR3 is TGTGCCAGCATCGATCCCCGGGACAGGTCTGGCACTGAAGCTTTCTTT. Full variable domain (outside the CDR3, taken from reference TRBV5-4 and TRBJ1-1): ETGVTQSPTHLIKTRGQQVTLRCSSQSGHNTVSWYQQALGQGPQFIFQYYREEENGRGNFPPRFSGLQFPNYSSELNVNALELDDSALYLCASIDPRDRSGTEAFFGQGTRLTVV.

This chain joins TRBV7-9 and TRBJ1-1; TRBD1 aligns across 8 bases. J lost 0 bases, V lost 5 bases, and 2 bases had no gene match. The germline V gene has CDR1 SEHNR and CDR2 FQNEAQ (reference sequence). The CDR3 extends over 14 amino acids. CDR3 bases: TGTGCCAGCAGCGGCAGGGGGCTGAACACTGAAGCTTTCTTT. This encodes CASSGRGLNTEAFF.

The chain uses TRBV29-1 and TRBJ2-2, with D unclear. Germline V gene lookup returns CDR1 SQVTM and CDR2 ANQGSEA. The CDR3 contains 13 residues. V lost 1 base, J lost 5 bases, and 8 bases lay in between. This chain's CDR3 is CSVEVVGTGELFF. CDR3 sequence (DNA): TGCAGCGTTGAAGTTGTAGGGACCGGGGAGCTGTTTTTT.

The rearrangement links TRBV24-1 to TRBJ2-2, with TRBD2 matching 8 bases. The germline CDR1 and CDR2 sequences are KGHDR and SFDVKD. Trimming took 3 bases from V and 4 from J; bases not matched to a gene: 9. The CDR3 loop spans 17 amino acids. The CDR3: CATSDRRGGVATGELFF. The CDR3 bases are TGTGCCACCAGTGATCGTCGGGGGGGAGTGGCCACCGGGGAGCTGTTTTTT.

This sequence joins TRBV29-1 and TRBJ1-5, with D perhaps TRBD1 (6 bases). The germline gives CDR1 SQVTM, CDR2 ANQGSEA. The CDR3 is 12 amino acids. V lost 4 bases to trimming and J lost 5 bases, with 9 bases between them. This chain's CDR3 is CSVGGADQPQHF. The CDR3 DNA reads TGCAGCGTTGGGGGGGCGGATCAGCCCCAGCATTTT.

The V gene is TRBV7-2, the J gene TRBJ2-3, with D maybe TRBD1 (5 bases). Germline CDR1 is SGHTA and CDR2 is FQGNSA. CDR3 length: 13 residues. V was shortened by 4 bases and J by 4 bases, with 9 bases between the two germline ends. The DNA for the CDR3 is TGTGCCAGCAGCTCGACAGTACCAGATACGCAGTATTTT. It is translated as CASSSTVPDTQYF.

The rearrangement links TRBV3-1 to TRBJ2-1; D ambiguous. Germline CDR1 LGHDT, CDR2 YNNKEL (reference sequence). V was trimmed by 0 bases and J by 5 bases, leaving 5 bases between them. The length of the CDR3 is 13 residues. The chain's CDR3 is CASSQDLNNEQFF. The CDR3 nucleotides read TGTGCCAGCAGCCAAGATCTTAACAATGAGCAGTTCTTC.

This clonotype occurred a few times. V and J are TRBV12-3 or TRBV12-4 and TRBJ2-7; D is uncertain. This CDR3 has 12 amino acids. Trimming cost V 1 base and J 2 bases, with 3 bases left between them. The CDR3 here is CASSLVAYEQYF. The CDR3, as DNA: TGTGCCAGCAGTTTAGTAGCCTACGAGCAGTACTTC.

Here the CDR3 reads CSALDTEAFF. DNA of the CDR3: TGCAGTGCTTTAGACACTGAAGCTTTCTTT. The rearrangement uses TRBV20-1 and TRBJ1-1; D is ambiguous. This CDR3 region has 10 residues. CDR1 is DFQATT, CDR2 SNEGSKA, per germline (reference sequence). The V and J ends lost 5 bases and 3 bases respectively, with 4 bases between them.

The J gene is TRBJ2-5, the V gene TRBV9; weak D call: TRBD2 (6 bases). CDR3 size: 15 residues. The V and J ends lost 0 bases and 2 bases respectively, with 11 bases between them. The germline gives CDR1 SGDLS, CDR2 YYNGEE. CDR3 DNA sequence: TGTGCCAGCAGCGTAGGCACCGGGACTCAAGAGACCCAGTACTTC. Translated, it gives CASSVGTGTQETQYF.

V gene TRBV18 combines with J gene TRBJ1-1, with D possibly TRBD1 on 6 matching bases. Germline V gene data show CDR1 as KGHSH and CDR2 as LQKENI. The V end lost 6 bases, the J end lost 3 bases, and 14 bases lay between the germline ends. CDR3 length: 14 residues. The CDR3 here is CASSPEQGDTEAFF. The DNA of the CDR3 is TGTGCCAGCTCGCCCGAACAGGGAGACACTGAAGCTTTCTTT.

A single count supports this clonotype. This chain joins TRBV4-1 and TRBJ2-3; no definite D call. There are 16 residues in the CDR3. Trimming left V 0 bases short and J 2 bases short, with 12 bases between. CDR1 is MGHRA and CDR2 is YSYEKL in the germline V gene. CDR3: CASSQEGLVATDTQYF. CDR3 bases: TGCGCCAGCAGCCAAGAAGGTCTGGTAGCCACAGATACGCAGTATTTT.

V and J are TRBV30 and TRBJ1-5, with a tentative D call TRBD1 (5 bases). Germline assignment: CDR1 GTSNPN and CDR2 SVGIG (reference sequence). Trimming pared 7 bases from V and 8 bases from J, leaving 21 bases between. The CDR3 consists of 14 residues. The CDR3 DNA sequence: TGTGCCTTCTCCCGGGACGGAGGTAGGGAGCCCCAGCATTTT. It translates to CAFSRDGGREPQHF. Variable domain in full (rest from reference TRBV30 and TRBJ1-5): SQTIHQWPATLVQPVGSPLSLECTVEGTSNPNLYWYRQAAGRGLQLLFYSVGIGQISSEVPQNLSASRPQDRQFILSSKKLLLSDSGFYLCAFSRDGGREPQHFGDGTRLSIL.

The chain combines TRBV3-1 with TRBJ1-1; D remains ambiguous. This CDR3 is 12 amino acids long. Trimming stripped 0 bases from V and 7 bases from J, with 6 bases between. Germline loops: CDR1 LGHDT, CDR2 YNNKEL (reference sequence). The CDR3: CASSQDRREAFF. CDR3 DNA: TGTGCCAGCAGCCAAGATAGGCGTGAAGCTTTCTTT.

The chain carries TRBV5-4 and TRBJ2-5, with D unresolved. CDR1 SGHNT and CDR2 YYREEE come from the germline V gene (reference sequence). This CDR3 region has 16 residues. V lost 2 bases, J lost 2 bases, and 16 bases lay in between. The CDR3, as DNA: TGTGCCAGCAGCTTTCTAACGGTAGACCCGCAAGAGACCCAGTACTTC. Translated, it gives CASSFLTVDPQETQYF.

The chain recombines TRBV11-2 with TRBJ2-5, with D tentatively TRBD1 or TRBD2 (5 bases each). V gave up 5 bases and J gave up 5 bases, with 21 bases separating them. CDR3 length equals 16 residues. Germline V gene sequence: CDR1 SGHAT, CDR2 FQNNGV. CDR3 nucleotides: TGTGCCAGCAGCCCCCAACCCGGGACCTCCCAGGAGACCCAGTACTTC. Amino acids: CASSPQPGTSQETQYF.

The chain joins TRBV6-6 to TRBJ1-6; possibly TRBD1 for D (5 bases). This CDR3 has 14 amino acids. Trimming removed 5 bases at V and 7 bases at J, with 12 bases between. CDR1 MNHNY and CDR2 SVGAGI come from the germline V gene (reference sequence). Here the CDR3 DNA reads TGTGCCAGCAGTATAGTGCAGGGAAATTCACCCCTCCACTTT. This translates into CASSIVQGNSPLHF.

The gene calls are TRBV20-1 and TRBJ1-1; no clear D. CDR1 is DFQATT, CDR2 SNEGSKA, per germline (reference sequence). The CDR3 covers 13 residues. The V and J ends lost 3 bases and 0 bases respectively, with 8 bases between them. CDR3 DNA: TGCAGTGCTAGTCAGAAGTTGAACACTGAAGCTTTCTTT. This sequence encodes CSASQKLNTEAFF.

CDR3 amino acids: CASSVAGPYNEQFF. DNA of the CDR3: TGTGCCAGCAGCGTAGCGGGGCCCTACAATGAGCAGTTCTTC. The chain joins TRBV9 to TRBJ2-1, with D perhaps assigned TRBD1 or TRBD2 (5 bases each). Germline CDR1 and CDR2: SGDLS and YYNGEE. Between the trimmed V and J ends, which lost 0 bases and 2 bases, there was a span of 6 bases. The CDR3 is 14 residues long.

The chain couples TRBV7-9 to TRBJ2-1; a weak D match, TRBD2 (5 bases). CDR3 length equals 18 residues. Germline-derived CDR1 and CDR2 are SEHNR and FQNEAQ (reference sequence). V was pared by 3 bases and J by 5 bases, with 23 bases between. The CDR3 coding sequence is TGTGCCAGCAGCTTTAGTAAGTGGTCGGCAATGCGGGACAATGAGCAGTTCTTC. It codes for CASSFSKWSAMRDNEQFF.

The chain employs TRBV13 and TRBJ1-6; possibly TRBD1 for D (5 bases). Trimming shortened V by 8 bases and J by 7 bases, and 15 bases separated the two germline ends. Per the germline V gene, CDR1 is PRHDT and CDR2 is FYEKMQ (reference sequence). CDR3 size: 14 residues. CDR3 loop: CASGAEGMNSPLHF. Written as DNA, the CDR3 is TGTGCCAGCGGCGCGGAGGGGATGAATTCACCCCTCCACTTT.

V is TRBV3-1 and J is TRBJ2-1; D is uncertain. The V end was cut by 0 bases, the J end by 3 bases, with 9 bases between. This CDR3 has 15 amino acids. CDR1 and CDR2 (germline): LGHDT, YNNKEL (reference sequence). Here the CDR3 DNA reads TGTGCCAGCAGCCAAGATAGTGCTAGCTACAATGAGCAGTTCTTC. Its protein is CASSQDSASYNEQFF.

V is TRBV20-1 and J is TRBJ1-1; D remains ambiguous. The V gene's germline CDR1 is DFQATT and CDR2 SNEGSKA (reference sequence). Trimming took off 0 bases at V and 3 bases at J, with 17 bases between the two ends. The CDR3 consists of 16 residues. CDR3 sequence: CSARDDPVGSYTEAFF. CDR3 bases: TGCAGTGCTAGAGACGACCCGGTGGGGTCTTACACTGAAGCTTTCTTT.

The chain carries TRBV7-2 and TRBJ1-6; TRBD1 is a possible D gene (5 bases). From germline, CDR1 is SGHTA and CDR2 FQGNSA. V was shortened by 4 bases and J by 4 bases, with 11 bases between the two germline ends. The CDR3 is made up of 15 amino acids. This CDR3 is CASSSQATYNSPLHF. The DNA of the CDR3 is TGTGCCAGCAGCTCACAGGCGACTTATAATTCACCCCTCCACTTT.